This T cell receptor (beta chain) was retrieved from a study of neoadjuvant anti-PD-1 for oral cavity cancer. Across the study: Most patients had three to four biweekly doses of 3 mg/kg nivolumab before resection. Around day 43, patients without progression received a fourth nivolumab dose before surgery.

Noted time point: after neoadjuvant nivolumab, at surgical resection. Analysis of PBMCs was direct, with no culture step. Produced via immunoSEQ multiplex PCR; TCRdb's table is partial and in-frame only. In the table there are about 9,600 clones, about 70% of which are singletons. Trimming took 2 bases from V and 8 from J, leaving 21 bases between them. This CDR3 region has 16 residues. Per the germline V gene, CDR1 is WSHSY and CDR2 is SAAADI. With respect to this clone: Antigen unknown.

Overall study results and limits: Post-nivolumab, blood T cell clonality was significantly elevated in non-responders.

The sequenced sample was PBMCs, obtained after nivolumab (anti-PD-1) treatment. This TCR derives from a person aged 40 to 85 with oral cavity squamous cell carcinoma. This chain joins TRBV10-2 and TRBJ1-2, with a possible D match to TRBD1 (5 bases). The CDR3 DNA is TGCGCCAGCAGTGAGGCTTCTTCAGGGTCTCAGGGCGGCTACACCTTC. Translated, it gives CASSEASSGSQGGYTF.